The 29 T cell receptor beta chains below all came from one sample that was sequenced in a study of blood T cell repertoires in COVID-19. The assay was immunoSEQ multiplex PCR, and TCRdb's table has in-frame clones only and misses some. The profile shows some 250,000 clones, roughly 88% of them singletons. The sequencing input was peripheral blood. Source of these receptors: a woman aged 25 to 39 with acute or convalescent COVID-19.

The chain uses TRBV15 and TRBJ2-1; 10 bases line up with TRBD1. Germline lookup yields CDR1 LNHNV and CDR2 YYDKDF (reference sequence). The CDR3 extends over 15 amino acids. The J segment lost 7 bases and the V segment lost 0 bases, leaving 3 bases of the junction unmatched. The CDR3 DNA sequence: TGTGCCACCAGCAGAGACCCGGACAGGGGGAATGAGCAGTTCTTC. This gives the protein CATSRDPDRGNEQFF.

This rearrangement joins TRBV27 to TRBJ2-3, with 10 positions matching TRBD2. This CDR3 spans 18 amino acids. Losses at the gene ends were 5 bases for V and 4 bases for J; bases not matched to a gene: 15. Germline V gene sequence: CDR1 MNHEY, CDR2 SMNVEV (reference sequence). In DNA form, the CDR3 reads TGTGCCAGCAGTCGAAAATCGGGGCTAGCGGGAGACGCAGATACGCAGTATTTT. Its protein is CASSRKSGLAGDADTQYF.

The V call is TRBV2, the J call TRBJ2-7, with no clear D. The CDR3 covers 17 residues. CDR1 SNHLY and CDR2 FYNNEI come from the germline V gene. With 1 base removed from V and 2 bases from J, the gap between germline ends came to 18 bases. DNA of the CDR3: TGTGCCAGCAGTGAAGATCCCATGTCCCCTTCGGCCTACGAGCAGTACTTC. Translating gives CASSEDPMSPSAYEQYF.

The V gene is TRBV5-7, the J gene TRBJ1-4; 11 nucleotides align to TRBD1. TRBV5-7 is treated as an ORF (open reading frame) with a function not yet certain. The V gene end was trimmed by 0 bases and the J gene end by 8 bases; junction bases not matched to a gene: 12. The CDR3 consists of 18 residues. CDR3 DNA sequence: TGTGCCAGCAGCTTGGCGGGGACAGGGGGTCAGGGAGAGGAAAAACTGTTTTTT. Its protein product is CASSLAGTGGQGEEKLFF.

This clone appeared once. The genes are TRBV27 and TRBJ2-3; TRBD2 matches 9 bases. V gave up 5 bases and J gave up 3 bases; unmatched junction bases: 3. The V gene's germline CDR1 is MNHEY and CDR2 SMNVEV (reference sequence). This CDR3 has 14 residues. In DNA form, the CDR3 reads TGTGCCAGCAGTCCCGGACTAGCGACAGATACGCAGTATTTT. Protein product: CASSPGLATDTQYF.

This chain connects TRBV7-9 to TRBJ2-7; tentative D call: TRBD2 (5 bases). Trimming took 5 bases from V and 5 from J, leaving 16 bases between them. The CDR3 length is 14 residues. Germline V gene lookup returns CDR1 SEHNR and CDR2 FQNEAQ (reference sequence). The CDR3 sequence is CASSRYDYGHEQYF. As DNA, the CDR3 is TGTGCCAGCAGCCGATACGACTACGGGCACGAGCAGTACTTC.

The rearrangement links TRBV5-1 to TRBJ2-7, with 9 bases that match TRBD1. Germline V gene lookup returns CDR1 SGHRS and CDR2 YFSETQ. The V gene end was trimmed by 2 bases and the J gene end by 2 bases; junction bases not matched to a gene: 14. The CDR3 is 18 amino acids. The CDR3 nucleotides read TGCGCCAGCAGCTTAAGGGACAGGGCCAGCCGGGGGGCCTACGAGCAGTACTTC. As protein: CASSLRDRASRGAYEQYF.

The chain has TRBV7-2 and TRBJ2-7, with 9 bases fitting TRBD2. This CDR3 has 15 residues. The germline CDR1 and CDR2 sequences are SGHTA and FQGNSA. Trimming cost V 0 bases and J 5 bases; bases outside gene matches: 5. CDR3 in DNA: TGTGCCAGCAGCTTAGCTAGCGGGAGAACCCACGAGCAGTACTTC. This encodes CASSLASGRTHEQYF.

The J gene is TRBJ1-1, the V gene TRBV29-1, with 8 nucleotides matching TRBD1. Germline lookup yields CDR1 SQVTM and CDR2 ANQGSEA. Germline trimming cut 7 bases from V and 2 bases from J; bases unmatched to any gene: 6. The CDR3 is 13 residues long. In DNA, the CDR3 is TGCAGCGGGGCCGGACAGGGAAACACTGAAGCTTTCTTT. Translation: CSGAGQGNTEAFF.

On this clone itself: One end of the junction does not line up with germline, which may come from a read error. This chain links TRBV5-1 with TRBJ2-2; tentatively, D is TRBD2 (6 bases). This CDR3 has 15 residues. Germline-derived CDR1 and CDR2 are SGHRS and YFSETQ. In DNA form, the CDR3 reads TGCGCCAGCAGAAAGGGCCGGGGGAACACCGAGGAGCTGTTTTTT. The encoded protein is CASRKGRGNTEELFF.

A word on this clone: The junction departs from the called germline gene at one end, perhaps through a read error. V and J are TRBV7-7 and TRBJ2-5, with D unclear. CDR3 length equals 15 residues. From germline, CDR1 is SSHAT and CDR2 FNYEAQ (reference sequence). CDR3 nucleotide sequence: TGTGCTAGCAGCTTAGTTGGGTCAGGCGTTAAGGCCCAGTACTTC. This gives the protein CASSLVGSGVKAQYF.

V usage is TRBV21-1 and J usage is TRBJ2-1; the tabulated D call, TRBD2, remains unverified against the DNA. TRBV21-1 is labeled a pseudogene. CDR3 length: 16 residues. The CDR3 sequence: CASSKVGVREGRPKFF. CDR3 in DNA: TGTGCCAGCAGCAAAGTGGGGGTGAGGGAGGGCCGCCCCAAGTTCTTC.

The chain carries TRBV9 and TRBJ1-2; 7 bases agree with TRBD1. The CDR3 sequence is 14 residues long. Germline CDR1 reads SGDLS; CDR2 reads YYNGEE. J lost 4 bases, V lost 0 bases, and 3 bases had no gene match. The CDR3 loop is CASSVAQGVYGYTF. CDR3 DNA: TGTGCCAGCAGCGTAGCCCAGGGGGTCTATGGCTACACCTTC.

To note about this clone: At one end the junction does not follow the germline gene, possibly because of a read error. The chain couples TRBV7-7 to TRBJ2-2; no clear D gene. CDR1 and CDR2 (germline): SSHAT, FNYEAQ (reference sequence). The CDR3 contains 15 residues. CDR3 protein: CASSLASGNTGELFF. CDR3 DNA: TGTGCTAGCAGCTTAGCCTCAGGGAACACCGGGGAGCTGTTTTTT.

The chain links TRBV25-1 to TRBJ2-1, with D possibly matching TRBD1 (8 bases). The CDR3 is 18 residues long. Trimming cost V 6 bases and J 5 bases, with 26 bases left between them. Germline V gene sequence: CDR1 MGHDK, CDR2 SYGVNS. The chain's CDR3 is CASSASSRTGRGHNEQFF. In DNA, the CDR3 is TGTGCCAGCAGCGCCAGCTCCCGGACAGGGAGGGGGCACAATGAGCAGTTCTTC.

This chain uses TRBV6-5 with TRBJ1-1; no reliable D call. Germline CDR1 MNHEY, CDR2 SVGAGI. There are 13 residues in the CDR3. V dropped 6 bases and J dropped 1 base, with 9 bases sitting between them. Written as DNA, the CDR3 is TGTGCCAGCAGGCGAAACAGGAACACTGAAGCTTTCTTT. This translates into CASRRNRNTEAFF.

This clone appeared a single time. The J gene is TRBJ2-1, the V gene TRBV5-4, with 8 bases matching TRBD2. The CDR3 is 15 amino acids. J was trimmed by 4 bases and V by 3 bases; bases with no gene match: 6. CDR1 and CDR2 from the germline V gene are SGHNT and YYREEE (reference sequence). The CDR3 nucleotides read TGTGCCAGCAGCTCGTTAGCGGGAAATTACAATGAGCAGTTCTTC. Its protein is CASSSLAGNYNEQFF.

This chain links TRBV19 with TRBJ2-2; tentatively, D is TRBD2 (5 bases). Germline loops: CDR1 LNHDA, CDR2 SQIVND (reference sequence). Deletions cut 6 bases from V and 2 bases from J, with 13 bases between. The CDR3 is made up of 15 amino acids. The CDR3 here is CASRSFEGNTGELFF. CDR3 coding DNA: TGTGCCAGTAGGAGTTTTGAGGGAAACACCGGGGAGCTGTTTTTT.

The chain joins TRBV6-5 to TRBJ2-1; TRBD2 might be the D (6 bases). Germline CDR1 reads MNHEY; CDR2 reads SVGAGI. V lost 6 bases, J lost 4 bases, and 13 bases lay in between. The CDR3 contains 14 residues. CDR3 sequence: CASRPAGLYNEQFF. In nucleotides, the CDR3 is TGTGCCAGCAGACCAGCGGGTTTGTACAATGAGCAGTTCTTC.

The CDR3 here is CASSILFSGTGTYEQYF. CDR3 nucleotides: TGTGCCAGTAGTATTCTTTTTTCCGGGACAGGGACCTACGAGCAGTACTTC. This chain uses TRBV19 with TRBJ2-7; 9 nucleotides match TRBD1. J lost 2 bases, V lost 3 bases, and 11 bases had no gene match. The CDR3 is made up of 17 amino acids. Germline lookup yields CDR1 LNHDA and CDR2 SQIVND (reference sequence).

The rearrangement uses TRBV6-4 and TRBJ2-1; D might be TRBD1 (6 bases). Germline CDR1 MRHNA, CDR2 SNTAGT. The CDR3 is 14 residues long. With 2 bases removed from V and 2 bases from J, the gap between germline ends came to 7 bases. CDR3 sequence (DNA): TGTGCCAGCAGTGACGGGGGCCCCTACAATGAGCAGTTCTTC. Its translation: CASSDGGPYNEQFF.

The rearrangement uses TRBV30 and TRBJ1-2, with D perhaps matching TRBD1 (5 bases). V was trimmed by 8 bases and J by 2 bases, leaving 12 bases between them. The germline CDR1 and CDR2 sequences are GTSNPN and SVGIG (reference sequence). The CDR3 is made up of 12 amino acids. The CDR3 region is CAAFRANYGYTF. For the CDR3, the DNA is TGTGCCGCCTTCAGGGCCAACTATGGCTACACCTTC.

The V gene is TRBV27, the J gene TRBJ1-3; no clear D gene. The CDR3 loop spans 15 amino acids. From germline, CDR1 is MNHEY and CDR2 SMNVEV (reference sequence). The ends were cut back, 0 bases at V and 0 bases at J, with 6 bases in the middle. The DNA of the CDR3 is TGTGCCAGCAGTTTATCGTCCAGCTCTGGAAACACCATATATTTT. Its protein is CASSLSSSSGNTIYF.

The V call is TRBV4-1, the J call TRBJ1-4; D perhaps matches TRBD1 (6 bases). The CDR3 covers 14 residues. CDR1 and CDR2 from the germline V gene are MGHRA and YSYEKL. V was trimmed by 1 base and J by 4 bases, leaving 7 bases between them. CDR3 coding DNA: TGCGCCAGCAGCCAAGGACAGGTTAATGAAAAACTGTTTTTT. Its translation is CASSQGQVNEKLFF.

The chain is built from TRBV5-1 and TRBJ2-5; TRBD1 is a possible D gene (6 bases). Trimming removed 0 bases at V and 4 bases at J, with 10 bases between. The germline V gene encodes CDR1 SGHRS and CDR2 YFSETQ. This CDR3 is built from 14 residues. CDR3 loop: CASSLGGQVETQYF. Here the CDR3 DNA reads TGCGCCAGCAGCTTGGGGGGGCAAGTAGAGACCCAGTACTTC. The entire variable domain, with the rest obtained from reference TRBV5-1 and TRBJ2-5, is as follows: KAGVTQTPRYLIKTRGQQVTLSCSPISGHRSVSWYQQTPGQGLQFLFEYFSETQRNKGNFPGRFSGRQFSNSRSEMNVSTLELGDSALYLCASSLGGQVETQYFGPGTRLLVL.

CDR3 DNA: TGTGCCAGCAGTGTACTGGAGACTGAGCAGTTCTTC. It is translated as CASSVLETEQFF. The rearrangement uses TRBV2 and TRBJ2-1; D is undetermined. The CDR3 is 12 residues long. The germline V gene encodes CDR1 SNHLY and CDR2 FYNNEI. Trimming pared 4 bases from V and 9 bases from J, leaving 10 bases between. The full variable domain, rest sourced from reference TRBV2 and TRBJ2-1, is EPEVTQTPSHQVTQMGQEVILRCVPISNHLYFYWYRQILGQKVEFLVSFYNNEISEKSEIFDDQFSVERPDGSNFTLKIRSTKLEDSAMYFCASSVLETEQFFGPGTRLTVL.

This chain uses TRBV7-7 with TRBJ2-2, with 8 nucleotides matching TRBD2. The CDR3 runs 17 residues. The trim removed 1 base at V and 0 bases at J, leaving 4 bases unmatched. The germline CDR1 and CDR2 sequences are SSHAT and FNYEAQ (reference sequence). The CDR3 spells CASSLGTSPANTGELFF. CDR3 in DNA: TGTGCCAGCAGCTTAGGGACTAGCCCTGCGAACACCGGGGAGCTGTTTTTT. The complete variable domain, with remaining parts taken from reference TRBV7-7 and TRBJ2-2, reads GAGVSQSPRYKVTKRGQDVTLRCDPISSHATLYWYQQALGQGPEFLTYFNYEAQPDKSGLPSDRFSAERPEGSISTLTIQRTEQRDSAMYRCASSLGTSPANTGELFFGEGSRLTVL.

The chain carries TRBV12-5 and TRBJ1-2; 9 bases agree with TRBD1. In germline, CDR1 is LGHNT, CDR2 FRNRAP. Losses at the gene ends were 1 base for V and 8 bases for J; bases not matched to a gene: 20. This CDR3 contains 19 residues. The CDR3: CASGLGRTGTGIPEMGYTF. The CDR3 DNA reads TGTGCTAGTGGTTTGGGAAGGACCGGGACAGGGATCCCTGAGATGGGCTACACCTTC.

A single count supports this clone. The V call is TRBV5-5, the J call TRBJ1-2; 8 bases are a match to TRBD1. This CDR3 contains 13 residues. Trimming at V came to 4 bases and at J to 8 bases, leaving 7 bases not matched to a gene. Germline V gene data show CDR1 as SGHKS and CDR2 as YYEKEE (reference sequence). The CDR3 coding sequence is TGTGCCAGCAGCATCGGACAGGGAGACGGCTACACCTTC. This gives the protein CASSIGQGDGYTF.